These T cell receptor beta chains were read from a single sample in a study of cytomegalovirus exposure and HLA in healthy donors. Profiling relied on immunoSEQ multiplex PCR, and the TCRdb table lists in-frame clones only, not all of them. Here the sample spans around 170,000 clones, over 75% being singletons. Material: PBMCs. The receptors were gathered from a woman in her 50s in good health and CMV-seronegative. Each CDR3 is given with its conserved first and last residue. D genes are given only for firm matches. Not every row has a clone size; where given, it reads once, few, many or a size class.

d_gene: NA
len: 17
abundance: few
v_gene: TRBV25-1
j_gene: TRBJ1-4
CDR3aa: CASRSKTGEETNEKLFF
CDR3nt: TGTGCCAGCCGATCAAAGACAGGAGAAGAAACTAATGAAAAACTGTTTTTT

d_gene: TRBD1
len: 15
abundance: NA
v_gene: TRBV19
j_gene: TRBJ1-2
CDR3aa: CASSPRDRGLYGYTF
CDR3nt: TGTGCCAGTAGCCCACGGGACAGGGGTCTGTATGGCTACACCTTC

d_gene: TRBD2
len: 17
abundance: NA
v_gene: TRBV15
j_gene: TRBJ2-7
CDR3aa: CATSGRPIYGGDYEQYF
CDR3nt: TGTGCCACCAGCGGACGACCTATCTACGGGGGGGACTACGAGCAGTACTTC

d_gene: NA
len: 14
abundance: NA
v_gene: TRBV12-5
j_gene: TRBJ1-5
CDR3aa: CASGSGVGDQPQHF
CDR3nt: TGTGCTAGTGGGTCGGGGGTAGGGGATCAGCCCCAGCATTTT

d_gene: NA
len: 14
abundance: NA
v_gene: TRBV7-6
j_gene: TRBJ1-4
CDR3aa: CASSTRTVGEKLFF
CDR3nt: TGTGCCAGCAGTACCCGGACTGTCGGTGAAAAACTGTTTTTT

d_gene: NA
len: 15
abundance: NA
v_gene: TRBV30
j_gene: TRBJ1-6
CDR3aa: CAWGRLSSYNPPLHF
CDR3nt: TGTGCCTGGGGACGACTAAGCTCCTATAATCCACCCCTCCACTTT

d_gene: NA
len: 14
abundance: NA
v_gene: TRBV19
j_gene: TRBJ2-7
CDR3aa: CASSIVAAGGEQYF
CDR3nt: TGTGCCAGTAGTATAGTAGCGGCCGGGGGTGAGCAGTACTTC

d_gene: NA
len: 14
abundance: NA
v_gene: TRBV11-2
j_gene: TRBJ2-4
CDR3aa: CASSPPLAKNIQYF
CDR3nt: TGTGCCAGCAGCCCCCCTCTAGCCAAAAACATTCAGTACTTC

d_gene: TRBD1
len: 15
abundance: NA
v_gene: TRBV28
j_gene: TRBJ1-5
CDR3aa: CASSFGTASNQPQHF
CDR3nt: TGTGCCAGCAGTTTCGGGACAGCTTCCAATCAGCCCCAGCATTTT

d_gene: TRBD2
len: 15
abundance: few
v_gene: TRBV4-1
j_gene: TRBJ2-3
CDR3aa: CASSLHGGVTDTQYF
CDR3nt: TGCGCCAGCAGCCTGCACGGGGGGGTCACAGATACGCAGTATTTT

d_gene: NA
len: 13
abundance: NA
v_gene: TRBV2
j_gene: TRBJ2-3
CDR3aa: CASRIRDTDTQYF
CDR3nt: TGTGCCAGCAGGATTAGAGACACAGATACGCAGTATTTT

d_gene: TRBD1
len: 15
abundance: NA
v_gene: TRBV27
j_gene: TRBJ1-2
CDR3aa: CASSSWGDRADGYTF
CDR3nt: TGTGCCAGCAGTTCATGGGGGGACAGGGCGGATGGCTACACCTTC

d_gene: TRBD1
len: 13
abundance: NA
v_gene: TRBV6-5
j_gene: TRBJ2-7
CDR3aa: CASSLHRGYEQYF
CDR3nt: TGTGCCAGCAGTCTCCACAGGGGTTACGAGCAGTACTTC

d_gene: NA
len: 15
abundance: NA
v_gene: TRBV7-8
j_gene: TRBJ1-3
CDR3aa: CASSPRVVSGNTIYF
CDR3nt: TGTGCCAGCAGCCCCAGGGTCGTCTCTGGAAACACCATATATTTT

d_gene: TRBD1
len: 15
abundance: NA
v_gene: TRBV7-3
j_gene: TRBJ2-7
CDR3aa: CASSLGQGVSYEQYF
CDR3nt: TGTGCCAGCAGCTTAGGTCAGGGGGTTTCCTACGAGCAGTACTTC

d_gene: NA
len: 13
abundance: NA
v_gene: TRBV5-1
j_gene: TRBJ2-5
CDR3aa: CASRKGDQETQYF
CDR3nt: TGCGCCAGCAGGAAGGGGGACCAAGAGACCCAGTACTTC

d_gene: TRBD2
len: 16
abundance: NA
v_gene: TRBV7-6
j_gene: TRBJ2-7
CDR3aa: CASSQGTNRQGYEQYF
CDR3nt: TGTGCCAGCAGCCAAGGGACTAACCGTCAAGGCTACGAGCAGTACTTC

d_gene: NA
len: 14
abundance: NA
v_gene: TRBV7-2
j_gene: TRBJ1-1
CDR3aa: CASSLVGVGTEAFF
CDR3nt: TGTGCCAGCAGCTTAGTAGGGGTAGGGACTGAAGCTTTCTTT

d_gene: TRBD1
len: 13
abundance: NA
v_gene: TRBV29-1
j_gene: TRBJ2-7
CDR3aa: CSVIPQGAGEQYF
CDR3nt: TGCAGCGTTATACCACAGGGGGCAGGGGAGCAGTACTTC

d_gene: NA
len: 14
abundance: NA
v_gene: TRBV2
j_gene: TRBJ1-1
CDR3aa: CASSPGGGRPEAFF
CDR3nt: TGTGCCAGCAGCCCGGGGGGGGGTAGGCCTGAAGCTTTCTTT

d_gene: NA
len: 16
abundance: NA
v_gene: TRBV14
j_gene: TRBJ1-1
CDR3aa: CASSPGAIRTYTEAFF
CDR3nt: TGTGCCAGCAGCCCCGGAGCTATCCGAACCTACACTGAAGCTTTCTTT

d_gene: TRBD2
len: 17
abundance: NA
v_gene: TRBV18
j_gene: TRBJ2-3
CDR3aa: CASSPTSGYLATDTQYF
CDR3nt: TGTGCCAGCTCACCTACTAGCGGGTACCTTGCCACAGATACGCAGTATTTT

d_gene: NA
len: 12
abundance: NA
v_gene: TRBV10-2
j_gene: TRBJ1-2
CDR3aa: CASMADNYGYTF
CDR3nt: TGCGCCAGCATGGCAGATAACTATGGCTACACCTTC

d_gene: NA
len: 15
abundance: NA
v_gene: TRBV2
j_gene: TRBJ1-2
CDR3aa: CASSDQWGANYGYTF
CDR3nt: TGTGCCAGCAGTGATCAGTGGGGCGCTAACTATGGCTACACCTTC

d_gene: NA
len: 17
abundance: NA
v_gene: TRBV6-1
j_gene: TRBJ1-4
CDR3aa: CASSESGVRMTGEKLFF
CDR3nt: TGTGCCAGCAGTGAATCGGGGGTGAGGATGACGGGCGAAAAACTGTTTTTT

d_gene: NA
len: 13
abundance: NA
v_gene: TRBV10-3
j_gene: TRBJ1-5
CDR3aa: CAISGQANQPQHF
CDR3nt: TGTGCCATCAGTGGACAGGCCAATCAGCCCCAGCATTTT

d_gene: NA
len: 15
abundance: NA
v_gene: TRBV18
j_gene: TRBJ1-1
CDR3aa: CASSPPGQPNTEAFF
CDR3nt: TGTGCCAGCTCACCACCCGGACAGCCGAACACTGAAGCTTTCTTT

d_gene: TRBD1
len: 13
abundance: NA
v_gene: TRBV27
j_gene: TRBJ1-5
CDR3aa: CATMDRGRVLQHF
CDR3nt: TGTGCCACCATGGACAGGGGGCGAGTCTTACAGCATTTT

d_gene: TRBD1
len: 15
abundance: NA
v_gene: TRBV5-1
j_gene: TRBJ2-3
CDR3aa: CASSQQGTGTDTQYF
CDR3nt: TGCGCCAGCAGTCAACAGGGGACCGGCACAGATACGCAGTATTTT

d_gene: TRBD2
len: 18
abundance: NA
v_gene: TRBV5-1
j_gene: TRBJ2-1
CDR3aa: CASSGALTSGNSYNEQFF
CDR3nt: TGCGCCAGCAGCGGGGCCCTTACTAGCGGGAACTCCTACAATGAGCAGTTCTTC

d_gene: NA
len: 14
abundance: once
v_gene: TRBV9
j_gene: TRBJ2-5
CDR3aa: CASSVGGSGPTQYF
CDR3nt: TGTGCCAGCAGCGTAGGGGGCTCGGGTCCGACCCAGTACTTC

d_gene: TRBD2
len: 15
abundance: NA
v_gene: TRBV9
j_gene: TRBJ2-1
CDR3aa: CASSVTYVSSGEQFF
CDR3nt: TGTGCCAGCAGCGTCACTTACGTTTCTAGCGGCGAGCAGTTCTTC

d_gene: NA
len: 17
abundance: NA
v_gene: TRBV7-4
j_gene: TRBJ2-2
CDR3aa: CASSFDMGYPDTGELFF
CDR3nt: TGTGCCAGCAGCTTCGACATGGGCTACCCAGATACCGGGGAGCTGTTTTTT

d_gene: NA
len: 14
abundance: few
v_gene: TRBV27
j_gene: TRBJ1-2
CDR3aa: CASSLSTPGNGYTF
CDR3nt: TGTGCCAGCAGTTTATCAACCCCCGGGAATGGCTACACCTTC

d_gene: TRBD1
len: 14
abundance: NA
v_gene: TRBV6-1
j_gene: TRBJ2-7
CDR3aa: CASTHRGWGDEQYF
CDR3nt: TGTGCCAGCACCCACAGGGGGTGGGGCGACGAGCAGTACTTC

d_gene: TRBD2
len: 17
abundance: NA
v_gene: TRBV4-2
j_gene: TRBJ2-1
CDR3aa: CASSPYPLADSYNEQFF
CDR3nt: TGTGCCAGCAGCCCCTACCCACTAGCGGACTCCTACAATGAGCAGTTCTTC

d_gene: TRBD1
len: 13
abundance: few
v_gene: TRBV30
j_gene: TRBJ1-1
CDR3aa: CAYTTGWAAEAFF
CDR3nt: TGTGCCTACACGACAGGGTGGGCCGCTGAAGCTTTCTTT